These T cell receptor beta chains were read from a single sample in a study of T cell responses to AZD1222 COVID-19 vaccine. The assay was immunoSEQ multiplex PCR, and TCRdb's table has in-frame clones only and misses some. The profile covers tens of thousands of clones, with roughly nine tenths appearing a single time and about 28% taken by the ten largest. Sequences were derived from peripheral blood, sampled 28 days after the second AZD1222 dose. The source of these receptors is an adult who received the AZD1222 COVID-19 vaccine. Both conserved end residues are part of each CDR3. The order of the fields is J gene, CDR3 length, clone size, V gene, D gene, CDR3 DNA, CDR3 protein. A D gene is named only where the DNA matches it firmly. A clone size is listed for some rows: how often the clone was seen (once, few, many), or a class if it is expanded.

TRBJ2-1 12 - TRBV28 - TGTGCCAGCAGTTTATGGACTAATGAGCAGTTCTTC CASSLWTNEQFF
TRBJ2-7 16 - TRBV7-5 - TGTGTCAGAAGCTTAGGAATAGAGAACACAGTTTACGAGCAGTACTTC CVRSLGIENTVYEQYF
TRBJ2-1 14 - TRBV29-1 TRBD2 TGCAGCGTTGCCATTGGACTAGCGGCAAATGAGCAGTTCTTC CSVAIGLAANEQFF
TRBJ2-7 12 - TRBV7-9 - TGTGCCAGCAGCTTGAGTACCTACGAGCAGTACTTC CASSLSTYEQYF
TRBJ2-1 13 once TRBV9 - TGTGCCAGCAGCGTAGAGGTCCGTGCTGAGCAGTTCTTC CASSVEVRAEQFF
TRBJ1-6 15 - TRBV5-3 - TGTGCCAGAAGCTTGGGCGGACAAAATAATTCACCCCTCCACTTT CARSLGGQNNSPLHF
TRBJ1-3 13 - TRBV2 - TGTGCCAGCAGCCCCGTTCGAGGAAACACCATATATTTT CASSPVRGNTIYF
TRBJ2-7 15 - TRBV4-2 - TGTGCCAGCAGCCAAGTAAGCCAGCAGCTCTACGAGCAGTACTTC CASSQVSQQLYEQYF
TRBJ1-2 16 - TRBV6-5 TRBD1 TGTGCCAGCAGTTACTTTACTCGGACAGGCTCGAAGGGCTACACCTTC CASSYFTRTGSKGYTF
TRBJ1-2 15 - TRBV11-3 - TGTGCCAGCAGCCGAGGGGGGGGAAACAACTATGGCTACACCTTC CASSRGGGNNYGYTF
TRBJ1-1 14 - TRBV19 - TGTGCCAGTAGTATAGACCGGGCAGACACTGAAGCTTTCTTT CASSIDRADTEAFF
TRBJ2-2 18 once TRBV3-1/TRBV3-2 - TGTGCCAGCAGCCAGGACGGGAGACTGGGGCTTGACACCGGGGAGCTGTTTTTT CASSQDGRLGLDTGELFF
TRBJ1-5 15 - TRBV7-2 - TGTGCCAGCAGCTCCGCCGGACAGAGCAATCAGCCCCAGCATTTT CASSSAGQSNQPQHF
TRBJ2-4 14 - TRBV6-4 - TGTGCCAGCAGTGACTCAGGGGTCAAAAACATTCAGTACTTC CASSDSGVKNIQYF
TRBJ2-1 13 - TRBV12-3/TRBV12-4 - TGTGCCAGCAGCGGGCCCGGTGGAAATGAGCAGTTCTTC CASSGPGGNEQFF
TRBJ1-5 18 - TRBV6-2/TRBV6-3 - TGTGCCAGCAGCTACTCCGGGCTGGGGACGCAGGGAACTCAGCCCCAGCATTTT CASSYSGLGTQGTQPQHF
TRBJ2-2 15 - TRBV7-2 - TGTGCCAGCAGCCCCGTCGGCGGCAGTACCGGGGAGCTGTTTTTT CASSPVGGSTGELFF
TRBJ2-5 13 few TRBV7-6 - TGTGCCAGCAGTCGTGGTCGACAAGAGACCCAGTACTTC CASSRGRQETQYF
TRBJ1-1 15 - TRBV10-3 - TGTGCCATCAGTCCTCTTGGGGATTCGGGCACTGAAGCTTTCTTT CAISPLGDSGTEAFF
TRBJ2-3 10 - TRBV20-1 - TGCAGTGCTATTCGAGATACGCAGTATTTT CSAIRDTQYF
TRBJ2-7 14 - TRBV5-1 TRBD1 TGCGCCAGCAGCCCCGGGACAGGTAACTACGAGCAGTACTTC CASSPGTGNYEQYF
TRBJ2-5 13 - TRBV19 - TGTGCCAGTAGTCCACGGGCCCAAGAGACCCAGTACTTC CASSPRAQETQYF
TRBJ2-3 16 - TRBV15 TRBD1 TGTGCCACCAGCAGAGATCCCGGGACAGGGGCAGATACGCAGTATTTT CATSRDPGTGADTQYF
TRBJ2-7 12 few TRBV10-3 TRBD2 TGTGCCACCGGGACTAGCGGGATAGAGCAGTACTTC CATGTSGIEQYF
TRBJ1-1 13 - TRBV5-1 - TGCGCCAGCAGCTTTCAGGGGAACACTGAAGCTTTCTTT CASSFQGNTEAFF
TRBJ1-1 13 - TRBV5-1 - TGCGCCAGCAGCATTGACAGCAACACTGAAGCTTTCTTT CASSIDSNTEAFF
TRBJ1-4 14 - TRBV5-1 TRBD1 TGCGCCAGCAGCTCAAGACAGGGGGGAGAAAAACTGTTTTTT CASSSRQGGEKLFF